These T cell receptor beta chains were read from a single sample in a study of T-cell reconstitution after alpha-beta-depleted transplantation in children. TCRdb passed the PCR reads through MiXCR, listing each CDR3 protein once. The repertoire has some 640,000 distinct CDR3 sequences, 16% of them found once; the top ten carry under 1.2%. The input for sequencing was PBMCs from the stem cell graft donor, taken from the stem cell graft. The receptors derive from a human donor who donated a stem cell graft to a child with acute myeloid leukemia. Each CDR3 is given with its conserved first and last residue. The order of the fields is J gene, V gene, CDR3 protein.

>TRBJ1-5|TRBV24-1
CATQGAGRQPQHF
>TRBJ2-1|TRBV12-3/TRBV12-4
CASSSPPPSGVFYEQFF
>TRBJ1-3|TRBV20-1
CSALTGVGNTIYF
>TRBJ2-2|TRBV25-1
CASSELAGGPVGELFF
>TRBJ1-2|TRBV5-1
CASSQDGSGDYGYTF
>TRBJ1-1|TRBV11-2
CASTLGTGGVGTEAFF
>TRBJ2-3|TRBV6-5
CASSYSQGVGTDTQYF
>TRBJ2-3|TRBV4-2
CASSRGDEDTQYF
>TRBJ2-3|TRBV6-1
CASSRTVLNTDTQYF
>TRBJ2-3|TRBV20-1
CSAGTSDTQYF
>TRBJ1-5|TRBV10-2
CASSEPGYSNQPQHF
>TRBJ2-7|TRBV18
CASSPRDIPYEQYF
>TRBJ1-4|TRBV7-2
CASSFRIRPRFNEKLFF
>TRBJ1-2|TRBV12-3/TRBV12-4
CASSRRRGLDGYTF
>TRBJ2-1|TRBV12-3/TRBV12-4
CASSPREDDEQFF
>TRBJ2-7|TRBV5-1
CASSLGGSSSYEQYF
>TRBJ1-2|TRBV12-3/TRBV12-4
CASSLRGGSYGYTF
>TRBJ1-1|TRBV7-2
CASSPQTGRNTEAFF
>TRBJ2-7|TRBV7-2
CASSTQRGNYEQYF
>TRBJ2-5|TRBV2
CASSRRGTDLETQYF
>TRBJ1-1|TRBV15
CATSTGGTEAFF
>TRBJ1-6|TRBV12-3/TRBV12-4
CACCTGNSPLHF
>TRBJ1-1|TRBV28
CASSYGTENTEAFF
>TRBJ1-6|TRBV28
CASTLQGAVNLSPLHF
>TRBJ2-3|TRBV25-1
CASSDTGQGPDTQYF
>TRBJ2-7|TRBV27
CASRSLQAYEQYF
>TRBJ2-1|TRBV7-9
CASSHTTTGGNYNEQFF
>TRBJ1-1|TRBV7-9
CASSLVRETEAFF
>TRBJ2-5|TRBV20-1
CSARDTTSMWETQYF
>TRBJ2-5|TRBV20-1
CSPMGTQYF
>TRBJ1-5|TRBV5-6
CASSSQPNQPQHF
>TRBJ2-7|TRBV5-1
CASSFPGTDELGYEQYF
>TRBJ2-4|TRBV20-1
CSAYEGAKNIQYF
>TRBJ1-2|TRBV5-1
CASSLFRRPYGYTF
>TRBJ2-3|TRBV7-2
CASSLGEGGFDTQYF
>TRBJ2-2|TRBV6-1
CASSKGRVNAGELFF